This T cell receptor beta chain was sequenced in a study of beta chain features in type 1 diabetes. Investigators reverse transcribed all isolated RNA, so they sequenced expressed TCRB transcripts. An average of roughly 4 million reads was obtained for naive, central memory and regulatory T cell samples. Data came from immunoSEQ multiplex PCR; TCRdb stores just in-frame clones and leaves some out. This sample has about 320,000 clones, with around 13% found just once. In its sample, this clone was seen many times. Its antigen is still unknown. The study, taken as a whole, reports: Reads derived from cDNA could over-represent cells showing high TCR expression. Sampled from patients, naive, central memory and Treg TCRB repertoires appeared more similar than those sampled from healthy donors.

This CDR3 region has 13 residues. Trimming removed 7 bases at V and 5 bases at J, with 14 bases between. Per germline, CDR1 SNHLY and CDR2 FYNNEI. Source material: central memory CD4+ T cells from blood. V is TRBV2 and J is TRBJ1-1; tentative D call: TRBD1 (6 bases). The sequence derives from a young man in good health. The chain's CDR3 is CASTLQGFTEAFF. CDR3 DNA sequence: TGTGCCAGCACCCTACAGGGATTTACTGAAGCTTTCTTT. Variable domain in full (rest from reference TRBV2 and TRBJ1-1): EPEVTQTPSHQVTQMGQEVILRCVPISNHLYFYWYRQILGQKVEFLVSFYNNEISEKSEIFDDQFSVERPDGSNFTLKIRSTKLEDSAMYFCASTLQGFTEAFFGQGTRLTVV.